A single sample is the source of the 30 T cell receptor beta chains below, sequenced in a study of blood T cell repertoires in COVID-19. Assay used: immunoSEQ multiplex PCR; TCRdb lists only in-frame clones, some missing. The sample yields 53,000 or so clones, about nine tenths seen once. The sample taken for sequencing was peripheral blood. The origin of the receptors is a man in his forties or fifties with acute or convalescent COVID-19.

The chain joins TRBV15 to TRBJ1-4; TRBD1 might be the D (5 bases). The V and J ends lost 2 bases and 7 bases respectively, with 14 bases between them. Germline CDR1 reads LNHNV; CDR2 reads YYDKDF (reference sequence). The CDR3 contains 15 residues. The CDR3 coding sequence is TGTGCCACCAGCAGACAATTAGGGGCAGGTGAAAAACTGTTTTTT. Its protein is CATSRQLGAGEKLFF.

The chain uses TRBV6-5 and TRBJ2-1, with TRBD2 matching 8 bases. V trimming: 6 bases; J trimming: 10 bases; junction bases outside the gene matches: 14. This CDR3 contains 15 residues. From germline, CDR1 is MNHEY and CDR2 SVGAGI. The CDR3 reads CASRYEAGVRVEQFF. The CDR3 region has the DNA TGTGCCAGCAGATACGAAGCGGGAGTAAGAGTAGAGCAGTTCTTC.

The J gene is TRBJ2-1, the V gene TRBV11-3; 11 nucleotides agree with TRBD2. The V segment lost 5 bases and the J segment 7 bases; nucleotides outside the gene matches: 19. Germline V gives CDR1 SGHNT, CDR2 YENEEA. CDR3 length: 19 residues. The CDR3 reads CASSPSRGSGRARENEQFF. In DNA, the CDR3 is TGTGCCAGCAGCCCATCCCGGGGTAGCGGGAGGGCCAGAGAGAATGAGCAGTTCTTC.

This rearrangement joins TRBV10-3 to TRBJ2-2, with TRBD2 matching 8 bases. Germline V gene sequence: CDR1 ENHRY, CDR2 SYGVKD. V shed 10 bases and J 5 bases; nucleotides not matched to a gene: 12. This CDR3 region has 15 residues. CDR3 residues: CATKQTSGPTGELFF. CDR3 DNA sequence: TGTGCCACGAAACAAACTAGCGGCCCAACCGGGGAGCTGTTTTTT.

This chain connects TRBV5-1 to TRBJ1-5; D not resolved. Trimming left V 3 bases short and J 7 bases short, with 11 bases between. Germline lookup yields CDR1 SGHRS and CDR2 YFSETQ. The CDR3 contains 13 residues. CDR3 bases: TGCGCCAGCAGCTACCAGGAGGGACAGCCCCAGCATTTT. It translates to CASSYQEGQPQHF.

This chain uses TRBV18 with TRBJ2-7; D remains unclear. Germline V gene sequence: CDR1 KGHSH, CDR2 LQKENI. The CDR3 runs 13 residues. V dropped 2 bases and J dropped 6 bases, with 11 bases sitting between them. The chain's CDR3 is CASSPKSRAEQYF. CDR3 in DNA: TGTGCCAGCTCACCAAAGAGCCGCGCCGAGCAGTACTTC.

The chain uses TRBV6-5 and TRBJ2-1; D possibly corresponds to TRBD1 (5 bases). The germline V and J ends were trimmed by 9 bases and 5 bases, with 14 bases remaining between them. Germline-derived CDR1 and CDR2 are MNHEY and SVGAGI. This CDR3 contains 13 residues. CDR3 bases: TGTGCCAGTTCATCGGACACCCACAATGAGCAGTTCTTC. It is translated as CASSSDTHNEQFF.

The chain has TRBV5-4 and TRBJ2-5, with 8 bases lining up with TRBD2. Germline CDR1 is SGHNT and CDR2 is YYREEE (reference sequence). CDR3 size: 15 residues. V was pared by 1 base and J by 1 base, with 3 bases of the junction left unmatched. The CDR3: CASSLLAGGQETQYF. The CDR3 region has the DNA TGTGCCAGCAGCTTGCTGGCGGGAGGCCAAGAGACCCAGTACTTC.

The V and J genes are TRBV7-2 and TRBJ2-5; 8 nucleotides align to TRBD2. CDR1 and CDR2 from the germline V gene are SGHTA and FQGNSA. This CDR3 region has 13 residues. V was pared by 4 bases and J by 6 bases, with 4 bases of the junction left unmatched. CDR3 sequence: CASSSGGAKTQYF. CDR3 nucleotide sequence: TGTGCCAGCAGCTCCGGGGGGGCGAAGACCCAGTACTTC.

The table lists this clone with a count of one. The V call is TRBV19, the J call TRBJ1-5, with no clear D. Germline V gene data show CDR1 as LNHDA and CDR2 as SQIVND (reference sequence). This CDR3 spans 12 amino acids. Trimming removed 11 bases from V and 4 bases from J, with 12 bases in between. In DNA, the CDR3 is TGTGCCGTTAGAGGCCAAAATCAGCCCCAGCATTTT. Translated, it gives CAVRGQNQPQHF.

The V and J genes are TRBV20-1 and TRBJ2-5; a possible D gene is TRBD2 (7 bases). The CDR3 has 11 amino acids. Germline V gene lookup returns CDR1 DFQATT and CDR2 SNEGSKA (reference sequence). V was trimmed by 7 bases and J by 3 bases, leaving 9 bases between them. CDR3 in DNA: TGCAGTGGGGAGGGGGAAGAGACCCAGTACTTC. Its protein product is CSGEGEETQYF.

CDR3 residues: CASSVATSGRIGELFF. The CDR3 DNA follows: TGTGCCAGCAGCGTAGCTACCAGCGGGAGAATCGGGGAGCTGTTTTTT. The chain links TRBV9 to TRBJ2-2; TRBD2 matches 8 bases. V gave up 0 bases and J gave up 7 bases; unmatched junction bases: 8. This CDR3 spans 16 amino acids. CDR1 and CDR2 (germline): SGDLS, YYNGEE.

V and J are TRBV10-3 and TRBJ1-5; 7 bases are a match to TRBD1. Germline trimming cut 3 bases from V and 4 bases from J; bases unmatched to any gene: 3. The CDR3 has 14 residues. Germline CDR1 is ENHRY and CDR2 is SYGVKD. CDR3 DNA: TGTGCCATCAGTGAACGACAGGGAAATCAGCCCCAGCATTTT. Translating gives CAISERQGNQPQHF.

The chain combines TRBV2 with TRBJ1-1; D is ambiguous. The CDR3 is 11 residues long. CDR1 and CDR2 from the germline V gene are SNHLY and FYNNEI. V lost 4 bases, J lost 6 bases, and 6 bases lay in between. CDR3 in amino acids: CASSVDSEAFF. The DNA of the CDR3 is TGTGCCAGCAGTGTGGACTCTGAAGCTTTCTTT.

The rearrangement links TRBV3-1 (or the pseudogene TRBV3-2) to TRBJ2-5, with 7 nucleotides matching TRBD1. J gave up 4 bases and V 2 bases, and 4 bases lay outside the gene matches. Germline V gene lookup returns CDR1 LGHDT and CDR2 YNNKEL (reference sequence). The CDR3 loop spans 14 amino acids. The CDR3 protein is CASSQNRGGETQYF. DNA of the CDR3: TGTGCCAGCAGCCAAAACAGGGGTGGAGAGACCCAGTACTTC.

This clone appeared once. The V gene is TRBV10-3, the J gene TRBJ1-2; tentative D call: TRBD1 (6 bases). The CDR3 runs 14 residues. V was shortened by 6 bases and J by 6 bases, with 17 bases between the two germline ends. The germline V gene has CDR1 ENHRY and CDR2 SYGVKD. This CDR3 reads CAISPSQGSDGYTF. The CDR3 nucleotides read TGTGCCATCAGCCCATCACAGGGATCGGATGGCTACACCTTC.

This chain connects TRBV30 to TRBJ1-5; D might be TRBD1 (5 bases). This CDR3 has 15 amino acids. V was clipped by 2 bases and J by 7 bases, with 18 bases between them. The germline V gene encodes CDR1 GTSNPN and CDR2 SVGIG (reference sequence). The CDR3 DNA follows: TGTGCCTGGAGTCCCAGGGCGATGCTAAGGCAGCCCCAGCATTTT. Its translation is CAWSPRAMLRQPQHF.

The chain joins TRBV27 to TRBJ2-5; TRBD2 might be the D (6 bases). There are 15 residues in the CDR3. Deletions cut 3 bases from V and 7 bases from J, with 18 bases between. CDR1 and CDR2 (germline): MNHEY, SMNVEV (reference sequence). CDR3 in DNA: TGTGCCAGCAGTTTTAGTAGGGCCCCCGGGGGGACCCAGTACTTC. The encoded protein is CASSFSRAPGGTQYF.

The chain carries TRBV5-4 and TRBJ1-1; D remains unclear. This CDR3 region has 14 residues. Germline V CDR1 and CDR2: SGHNT, YYREEE (reference sequence). Trimming removed 1 base at V and 0 bases at J, with 7 bases between. For the CDR3, the DNA is TGTGCCAGCAGCTTGCCAACAGTGAACACTGAAGCTTTCTTT. This sequence encodes CASSLPTVNTEAFF.

This clone has more than one count but fewer than ten. The DNA is left out, because the CDR3 cannot be placed on it with certainty; the CDR3 is given as TCRdb lists it. The chain links TRBV15 to TRBJ2-4; the D call in the table, TRBD2, was not verified against the DNA. The CDR3 spans 17 residues, counting both ends. Per germline, CDR1 LNHNV and CDR2 YYDKDF (reference sequence). The CDR3 spells CATSSTSGGRTKNIQYF.

J is TRBJ1-1 and V is TRBV18; 7 bases fit TRBD1. This CDR3 contains 19 residues. V was clipped by 4 bases and J by 1 base; unmatched bases: 18. CDR1 and CDR2 from the germline V gene are KGHSH and LQKENI. Written as DNA, the CDR3 is TGTGCCAGCTCACGGCGGCACGGGGACAGTCTGGGGAGGAACACTGAAGCTTTCTTT. The encoded protein is CASSRRHGDSLGRNTEAFF.

The CDR3 region has the DNA TGTGCCAGCAGTGAGTGGGGGGATCAGCCCCAGCATTTT. This translates into CASSEWGDQPQHF. The chain recombines TRBV25-1 with TRBJ1-5, with D perhaps matching TRBD1 (5 bases). V was clipped by 3 bases and J by 5 bases, with 8 bases between them. CDR1 and CDR2 from the germline V gene are MGHDK and SYGVNS. This CDR3 region has 13 residues.

This clone was observed once. At one end the junction does not follow the germline gene, possibly because of a read error. This chain links TRBV15 with TRBJ1-1; the match to TRBD1 covers 7 bases. CDR3 size: 14 residues. Germline V gene data show CDR1 as LNHNV and CDR2 as YYDKDF (reference sequence). The CDR3 is CATSRDRVPTEAFF. Written as DNA, the CDR3 is TGTGCCACCAGCCGAGACAGGGTCCCCACTGAAGCTTTCTTT.

The rearrangement uses TRBV6-5 and TRBJ1-1; D remains unclear. CDR1 and CDR2 from the germline V gene are MNHEY and SVGAGI. This CDR3 region has 13 residues. V lost 10 bases and J lost 3, with 15 bases in between. The chain's CDR3 is CATTIETYTEAFF. As DNA, the CDR3 is TGTGCCACTACGATCGAGACTTACACTGAAGCTTTCTTT.

The chain links TRBV6-5 to TRBJ1-6, with 7 bases identical to TRBD1. CDR3 size: 14 residues. The germline CDR1 and CDR2 sequences are MNHEY and SVGAGI. Unmatched junction bases numbered 6, after V lost 6 bases and J lost 7 bases. The CDR3: CASSPGQANSPLHF. In DNA, the CDR3 is TGTGCCAGCAGCCCCGGACAGGCGAATTCACCCCTCCACTTT.

This chain uses TRBV10-2 with TRBJ2-3, with 9 bases identical to TRBD2. Trimming took 4 bases from V and 2 from J; bases not matched to a gene: 10. Looked up from germline, CDR1 is WSHSY and CDR2 is SAAADI. The CDR3 extends over 17 amino acids. The CDR3: CASSGREGPQNTDTQYF. The CDR3, as DNA: TGCGCCAGCAGTGGGCGGGAGGGCCCTCAGAACACAGATACGCAGTATTTT.

The V and J genes are TRBV19 and TRBJ2-7, with TRBD2 identical over 7 bases. The CDR3 runs to 15 residues. The ends lost 5 bases at V and 6 bases at J; junction bases unmatched: 13. CDR1 and CDR2 (germline): LNHDA, SQIVND (reference sequence). CDR3 protein: CASSASGLPILEQYF. In nucleotides, the CDR3 is TGTGCCAGTAGTGCTAGCGGTTTGCCTATCCTCGAGCAGTACTTC.

This CDR3 is CASSFAQAGGYTF. The CDR3, as DNA: TGTGCCAGCAGTTTTGCGCAGGCTGGGGGCTACACCTTC. The genes are TRBV12-3 or TRBV12-4 and TRBJ1-2; D not certain. The CDR3 has 13 residues. V lost 3 bases and J lost 8, with 13 bases in between.

The chain employs TRBV24-1 and TRBJ1-1; 8 positions match TRBD1. Germline CDR1 reads KGHDR; CDR2 reads SFDVKD. The V gene end was trimmed by 4 bases and the J gene end by 1 base; junction bases not matched to a gene: 1. The CDR3 runs to 14 residues. In DNA form, the CDR3 reads TGTGCCACCAGTGACACAGGGGGGAACACTGAAGCTTTCTTT. Translated: CATSDTGGNTEAFF.

The rearrangement joins TRBV14 to TRBJ2-7, with 9 bases that match TRBD2. The V and J ends lost 4 bases and 0 bases, in that order; junction bases with no gene match: 4. The germline V gene encodes CDR1 SGHDN and CDR2 FVKESK. The CDR3 spans 15 residues. The CDR3 DNA sequence: TGTGCCAGCAGCCGATCTAGCGGGGCCTCCTACGAGCAGTACTTC. Translation gives CASSRSSGASYEQYF.